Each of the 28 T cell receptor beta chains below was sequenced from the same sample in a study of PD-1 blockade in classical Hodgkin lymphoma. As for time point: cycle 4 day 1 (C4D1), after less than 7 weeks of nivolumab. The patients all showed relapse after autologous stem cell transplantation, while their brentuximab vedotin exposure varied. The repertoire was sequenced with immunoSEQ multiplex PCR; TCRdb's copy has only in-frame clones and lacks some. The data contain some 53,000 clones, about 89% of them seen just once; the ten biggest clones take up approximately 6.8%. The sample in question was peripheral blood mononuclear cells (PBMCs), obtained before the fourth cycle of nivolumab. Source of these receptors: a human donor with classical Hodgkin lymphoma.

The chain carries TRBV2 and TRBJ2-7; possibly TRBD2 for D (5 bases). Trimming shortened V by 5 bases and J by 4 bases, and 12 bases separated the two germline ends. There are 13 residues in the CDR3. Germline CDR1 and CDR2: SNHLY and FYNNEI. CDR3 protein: CASSPGLWYEQYF. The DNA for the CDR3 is TGTGCCAGCAGTCCGGGATTATGGTACGAGCAGTACTTC.

CDR3 DNA: TGTGCCAGCAGCTCACCCGCCGGGGGATCCCTAGAGACCCAGTACTTC. Translation: CASSSPAGGSLETQYF. The chain joins TRBV13 to TRBJ2-5; perhaps TRBD2 as D (6 bases). Deletions cut 4 bases from V and 4 bases from J, with 19 bases between. Per the germline V gene, CDR1 is PRHDT and CDR2 is FYEKMQ (reference sequence). The CDR3 has 16 residues.

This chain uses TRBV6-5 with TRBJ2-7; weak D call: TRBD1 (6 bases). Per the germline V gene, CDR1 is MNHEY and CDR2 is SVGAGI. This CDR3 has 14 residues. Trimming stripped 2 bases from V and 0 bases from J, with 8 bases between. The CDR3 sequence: CASSYGDNSYEQYF. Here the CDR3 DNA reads TGTGCCAGCAGTTACGGGGACAACTCCTACGAGCAGTACTTC.

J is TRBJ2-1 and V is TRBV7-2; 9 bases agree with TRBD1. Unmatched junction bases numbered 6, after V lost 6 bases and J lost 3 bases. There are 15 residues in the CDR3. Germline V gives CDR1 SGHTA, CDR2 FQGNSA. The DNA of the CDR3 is TGTGCCAGCAGTCGGACAGGGGTAGGCTACAATGAGCAGTTCTTC. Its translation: CASSRTGVGYNEQFF.

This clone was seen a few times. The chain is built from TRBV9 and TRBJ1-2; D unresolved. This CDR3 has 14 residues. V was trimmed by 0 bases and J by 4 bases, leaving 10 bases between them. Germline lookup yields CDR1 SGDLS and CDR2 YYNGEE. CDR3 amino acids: CASSVAAQSYGYTF. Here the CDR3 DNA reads TGTGCCAGCAGCGTAGCCGCGCAGAGCTATGGCTACACCTTC.

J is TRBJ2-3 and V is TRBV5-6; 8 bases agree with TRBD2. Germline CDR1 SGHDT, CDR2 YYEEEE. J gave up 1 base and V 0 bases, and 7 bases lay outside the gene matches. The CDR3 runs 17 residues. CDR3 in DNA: TGTGCCAGCAGCTTGGGTCGGGGGGGCCTCGGCACAGATACGCAGTATTTT. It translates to CASSLGRGGLGTDTQYF.

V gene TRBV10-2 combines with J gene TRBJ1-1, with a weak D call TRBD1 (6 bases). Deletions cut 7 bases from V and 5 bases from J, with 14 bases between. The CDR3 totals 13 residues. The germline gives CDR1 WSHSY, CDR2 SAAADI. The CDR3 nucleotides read TGCGCCAGCAAGAGGGGGGAAGGGACTGAAGCTTTCTTT. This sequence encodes CASKRGEGTEAFF.

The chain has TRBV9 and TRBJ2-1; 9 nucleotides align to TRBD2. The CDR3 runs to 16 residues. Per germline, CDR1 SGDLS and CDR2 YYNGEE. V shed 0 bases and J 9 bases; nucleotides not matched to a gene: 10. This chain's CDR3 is CASSVGNRGGAGEQFF. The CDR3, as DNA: TGTGCCAGCAGCGTAGGTAATCGCGGGGGGGCCGGTGAGCAGTTCTTC.

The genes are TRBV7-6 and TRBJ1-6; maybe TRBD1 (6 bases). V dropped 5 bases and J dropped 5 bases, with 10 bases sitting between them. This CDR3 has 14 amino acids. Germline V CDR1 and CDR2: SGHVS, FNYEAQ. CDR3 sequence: CASSGTRNNSPLHF. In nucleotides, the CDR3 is TGTGCCAGCAGCGGGACACGAAATAATTCACCCCTCCACTTT.

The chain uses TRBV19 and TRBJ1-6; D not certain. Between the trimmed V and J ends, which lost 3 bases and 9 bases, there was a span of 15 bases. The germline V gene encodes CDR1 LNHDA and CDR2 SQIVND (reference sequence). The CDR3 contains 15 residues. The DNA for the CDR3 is TGTGCCAGTAGTATCTCGACAACCCCCGGTTCACCCCTCCACTTT. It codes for CASSISTTPGSPLHF.

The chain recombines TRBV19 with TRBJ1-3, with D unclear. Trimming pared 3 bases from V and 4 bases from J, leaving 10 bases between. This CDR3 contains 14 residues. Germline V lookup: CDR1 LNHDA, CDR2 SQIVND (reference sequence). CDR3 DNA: TGTGCCAGTAGTATCGAAGGCGCGGGAAACACCATATATTTT. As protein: CASSIEGAGNTIYF.

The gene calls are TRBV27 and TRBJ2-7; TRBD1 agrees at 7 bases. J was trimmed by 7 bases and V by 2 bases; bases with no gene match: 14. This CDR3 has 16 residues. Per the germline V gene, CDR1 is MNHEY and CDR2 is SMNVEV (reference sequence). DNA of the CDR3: TGTGCCAGCAGTTTACGTCAACAGGGGCGTCGGAGGGAGCAGTACTTC. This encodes CASSLRQQGRRREQYF.

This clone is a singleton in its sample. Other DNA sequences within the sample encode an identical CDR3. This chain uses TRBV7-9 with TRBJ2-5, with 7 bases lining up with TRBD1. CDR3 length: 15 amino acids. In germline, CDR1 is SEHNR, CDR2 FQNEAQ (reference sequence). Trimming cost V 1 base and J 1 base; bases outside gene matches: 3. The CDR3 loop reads CASSLETGVQETQYF. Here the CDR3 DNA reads TGTGCCAGCAGCTTAGAAACAGGGGTCCAAGAGACCCAGTACTTC.

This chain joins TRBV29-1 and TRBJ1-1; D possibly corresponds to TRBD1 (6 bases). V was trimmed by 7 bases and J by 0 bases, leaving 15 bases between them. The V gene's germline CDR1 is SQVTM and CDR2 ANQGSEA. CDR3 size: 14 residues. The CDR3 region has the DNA TGCAGCGGGGGGTCAGGGGAAGTGAACACTGAAGCTTTCTTT. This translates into CSGGSGEVNTEAFF.

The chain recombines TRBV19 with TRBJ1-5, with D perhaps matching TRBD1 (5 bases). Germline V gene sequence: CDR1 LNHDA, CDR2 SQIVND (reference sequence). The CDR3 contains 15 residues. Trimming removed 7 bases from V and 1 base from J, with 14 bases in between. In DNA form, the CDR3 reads TGTGCCAGTACCCCCGGGCGGGGGAGCAATCAGCCCCAGCATTTT. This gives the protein CASTPGRGSNQPQHF.

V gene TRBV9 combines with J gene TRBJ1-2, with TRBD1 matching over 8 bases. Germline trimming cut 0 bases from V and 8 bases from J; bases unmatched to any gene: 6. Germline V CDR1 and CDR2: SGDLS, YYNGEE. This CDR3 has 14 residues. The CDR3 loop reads CASSVAAQGVGYTF. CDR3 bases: TGTGCCAGCAGCGTAGCAGCACAGGGGGTAGGCTACACCTTC.

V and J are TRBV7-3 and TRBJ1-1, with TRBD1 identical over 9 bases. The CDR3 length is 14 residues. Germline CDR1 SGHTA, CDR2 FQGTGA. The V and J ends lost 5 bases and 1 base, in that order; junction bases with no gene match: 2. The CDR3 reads CASSPTGGNTEAFF. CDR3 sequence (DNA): TGTGCCAGCAGCCCGACAGGGGGGAACACTGAAGCTTTCTTT.

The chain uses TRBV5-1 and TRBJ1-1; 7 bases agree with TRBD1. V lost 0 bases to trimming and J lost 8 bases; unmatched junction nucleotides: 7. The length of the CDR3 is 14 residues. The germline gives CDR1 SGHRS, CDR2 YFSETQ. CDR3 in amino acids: CASSLAGQVGEAFF. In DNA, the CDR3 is TGCGCCAGCAGCTTGGCAGGACAGGTTGGAGAAGCTTTCTTT.

The CDR3 DNA sequence: TGTGCCAGCAGCTTCCCGATTATAGGACAAAGTCGGGCCAACGTCCTGACTTTC. This translates into CASSFPIIGQSRANVLTF. This sequence joins TRBV12-1 and TRBJ2-6; TRBD1, as called in the table, went unchecked against the DNA. TRBV12-1 is a documented pseudogene. This CDR3 contains 18 residues.

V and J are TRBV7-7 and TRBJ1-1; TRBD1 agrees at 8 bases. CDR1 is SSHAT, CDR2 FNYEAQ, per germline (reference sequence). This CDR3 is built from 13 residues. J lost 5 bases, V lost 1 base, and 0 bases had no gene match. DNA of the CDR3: TGTGCCAGCAGCTTAGACAGGGGGACTGAAGCTTTCTTT. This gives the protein CASSLDRGTEAFF.

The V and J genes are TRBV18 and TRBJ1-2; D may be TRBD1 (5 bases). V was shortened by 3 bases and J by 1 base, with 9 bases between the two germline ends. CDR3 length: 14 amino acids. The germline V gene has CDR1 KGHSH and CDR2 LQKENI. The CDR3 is CASSPTDLNYGYTF. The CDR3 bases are TGTGCCAGCTCACCGACAGATCTTAACTATGGCTACACCTTC. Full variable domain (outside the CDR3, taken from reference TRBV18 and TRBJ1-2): NAGVMQNPRHLVRRRGQEARLRCSPMKGHSHVYWYRQLPEEGLKFMVYLQKENIIDESGMPKERFSAEFPKEGPSILRIQQVVRGDSAAYFCASSPTDLNYGYTFGSGTRLTVV.

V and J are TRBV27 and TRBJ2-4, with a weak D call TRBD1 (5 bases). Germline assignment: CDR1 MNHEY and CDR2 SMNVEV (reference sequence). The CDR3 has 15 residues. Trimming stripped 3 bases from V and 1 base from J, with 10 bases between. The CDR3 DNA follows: TGTGCCAGCAGTTTGTTGTCAGGGGCCAAAAACATTCAGTACTTC. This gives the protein CASSLLSGAKNIQYF.

CDR3 sequence: CASSDQGQGTADTQYF. The CDR3, as DNA: TGCGCCAGCAGTGACCAGGGACAGGGGACCGCAGATACGCAGTATTTT. The J gene is TRBJ2-3, the V gene TRBV10-1; TRBD1 aligns across 10 bases. Germline V gene data show CDR1 as WNHNN and CDR2 as SYGVQD (reference sequence). The CDR3 consists of 16 residues. Trimming removed 3 bases from V and 4 bases from J; junction bases left unmatched: 7.

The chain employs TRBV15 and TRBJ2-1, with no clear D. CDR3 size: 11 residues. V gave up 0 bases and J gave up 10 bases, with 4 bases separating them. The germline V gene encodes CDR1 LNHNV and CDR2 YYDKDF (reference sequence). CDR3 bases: TGTGCCACCAGCAGAGATGACGAGCAGTTCTTC. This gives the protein CATSRDDEQFF. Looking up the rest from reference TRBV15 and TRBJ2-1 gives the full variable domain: DAMVIQNPRYQVTQFGKPVTLSCSQTLNHNVMYWYQQKSSQAPKLLFHYYDKDFNNEADTPDNFQSRRPNTSFCFLDIRSPGLGDTAMYLCATSRDDEQFFGPGTRLTVL.

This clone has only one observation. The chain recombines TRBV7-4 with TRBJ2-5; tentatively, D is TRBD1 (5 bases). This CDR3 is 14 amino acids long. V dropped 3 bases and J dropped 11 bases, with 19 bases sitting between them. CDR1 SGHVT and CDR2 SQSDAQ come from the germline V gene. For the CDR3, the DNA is TGTGCCAGCAGCTTGTCAAGGGGCGGTGCTGAGCAGTACTTC. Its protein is CASSLSRGGAEQYF.

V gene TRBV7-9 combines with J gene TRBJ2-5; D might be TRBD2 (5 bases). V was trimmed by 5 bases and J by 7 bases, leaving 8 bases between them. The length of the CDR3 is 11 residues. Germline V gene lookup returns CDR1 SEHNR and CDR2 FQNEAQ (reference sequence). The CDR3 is CASSPEGTQYF. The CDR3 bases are TGTGCCAGCAGCCCCGAGGGGACCCAGTACTTC.

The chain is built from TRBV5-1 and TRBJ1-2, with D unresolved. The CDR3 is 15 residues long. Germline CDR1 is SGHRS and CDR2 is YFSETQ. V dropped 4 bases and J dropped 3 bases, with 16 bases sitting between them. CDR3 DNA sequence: TGCGCCAGCAGCCCTGGCCCCGGCAGAGACTATGGCTACACCTTC. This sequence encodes CASSPGPGRDYGYTF.

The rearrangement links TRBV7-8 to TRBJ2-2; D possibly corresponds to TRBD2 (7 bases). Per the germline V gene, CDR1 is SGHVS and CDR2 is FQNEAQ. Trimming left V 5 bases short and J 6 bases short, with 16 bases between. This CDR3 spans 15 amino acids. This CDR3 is CASSPPGGLAGELFF. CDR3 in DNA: TGTGCCAGCAGCCCACCCGGGGGGCTGGCCGGGGAGCTGTTTTTT.